Each of the 4 T cell receptor beta chains below was sequenced from the same sample in a study of T cell changes during pregnancy in multiple sclerosis. Some clones are missing from TCRdb's copy, which holds only in-frame ones; the method was immunoSEQ multiplex PCR. The data contain under 50,000 clones, around 90% of them singletons. The sequenced sample was CD8+ T cells from peripheral blood mononuclear cells, obtained in the third trimester of pregnancy. Receptors originate from a female donor with multiple sclerosis, enrolled in a pregnancy study.

J is TRBJ2-7 and V is TRBV19; D perhaps matches TRBD1 (6 bases). V was pared by 4 bases and J by 0 bases, with 10 bases between. Per the germline V gene, CDR1 is LNHDA and CDR2 is SQIVND (reference sequence). This CDR3 has 14 amino acids. As DNA, the CDR3 is TGTGCCAGTAGTAAGACAGGAAGCTCCTACGAGCAGTACTTC. This sequence encodes CASSKTGSSYEQYF.

The genes are TRBV27 and TRBJ2-5; maybe TRBD1 (6 bases). The J call may be mistaken, given a closer DNA end match to TRBJ2-7. Germline V CDR1 and CDR2: MNHEY, SMNVEV (reference sequence). This CDR3 has 13 amino acids. CDR3 in amino acids: CASSLGQPYEQYF. As DNA, the CDR3 is TGTGCCAGCAGTCTCGGACAGCCGTACGAGCAGTACTTC.

J is TRBJ1-1 and V is TRBV7-9; D is undetermined. With 5 bases removed from V and 8 bases from J, the gap between germline ends came to 12 bases. There are 12 residues in the CDR3. CDR1 is SEHNR and CDR2 is FQNEAQ in the germline V gene (reference sequence). The CDR3 DNA sequence: TGTGCCAGCAGCAGTAGCGGTACCGAAGCTTTCTTT. It yields the protein CASSSSGTEAFF.

The chain links TRBV19 to TRBJ2-7, with 10 bases identical to TRBD1. The V segment lost 5 bases and the J segment 3 bases; nucleotides outside the gene matches: 1. Germline V gene sequence: CDR1 LNHDA, CDR2 SQIVND (reference sequence). The CDR3 length is 13 residues. The CDR3: CASSWTGGYEQYF. CDR3 nucleotides: TGTGCCAGTAGTTGGACAGGGGGCTACGAGCAGTACTTC.